The 20 T cell receptor beta chains below all came from one sample that was sequenced in a study of T cell responses to AZD1222 COVID-19 vaccine. TCRdb keeps only in-frame clones here, not all; method: immunoSEQ multiplex PCR. The data show around 190,000 clones, around 94% seen once. Material: peripheral blood, obtained on day 0 of AZD1222 vaccination. Receptors originate from an adult in good health.

The chain combines TRBV4-3 with TRBJ2-1, with 10 bases fitting TRBD2. V trimming: 1 base; J trimming: 1 base; junction bases outside the gene matches: 4. CDR1 LGHNA and CDR2 YSLEER come from the germline V gene. The CDR3 runs 17 residues. The CDR3, as DNA: TGCGCCAGCAGCCAAGTTCCACTAGCGGGATCCTACAATGAGCAGTTCTTC. Protein product: CASSQVPLAGSYNEQFF.

V gene TRBV18 combines with J gene TRBJ1-1; D ambiguous. The CDR3 runs to 12 residues. Germline CDR1 is KGHSH and CDR2 is LQKENI. With 4 bases removed from V and 5 bases from J, the gap between germline ends came to 8 bases. The CDR3 spells CASSQRGTEAFF. The CDR3 bases are TGTGCCAGCTCACAACGGGGTACTGAAGCTTTCTTT.

The V gene is TRBV28, the J gene TRBJ1-5; D is possibly TRBD1 (5 bases). The CDR3 extends over 15 amino acids. Germline values: CDR1 MDHEN, CDR2 SYDVKM. Trimming took off 6 bases at V and 3 bases at J, with 15 bases between the two ends. DNA of the CDR3: TGTGCCAGCAGGCTCGGGACCGAGTACAATCAGCCCCAGCATTTT. Encoded protein: CASRLGTEYNQPQHF.

The rearrangement links TRBV3-1 (or the pseudogene TRBV3-2) to TRBJ1-4; D gene ambiguous. Germline V gene sequence: CDR1 LGHDT, CDR2 YNNKEL (reference sequence). CDR3 size: 13 residues. Trimming removed 5 bases from V and 10 bases from J, with 14 bases in between. The CDR3: CASSLRAEGKLFF. The CDR3 DNA sequence: TGTGCCAGCAGCTTAAGGGCAGAAGGAAAACTGTTTTTT.

V and J are TRBV9 and TRBJ1-5; D may be TRBD1 (5 bases). Trimming shortened V by 0 bases and J by 7 bases, and 11 bases separated the two germline ends. The CDR3 runs to 14 residues. The germline V gene encodes CDR1 SGDLS and CDR2 YYNGEE. The CDR3 loop reads CASSVEGEGQPQHF. CDR3 sequence (DNA): TGTGCCAGCAGCGTAGAAGGGGAGGGGCAGCCCCAGCATTTT.

The chain is built from TRBV4-1 and TRBJ1-4; D call uncertain. Germline V gene data show CDR1 as MGHRA and CDR2 as YSYEKL. This CDR3 is 15 amino acids long. Trimming took 1 base from V and 0 from J, leaving 6 bases between them. The CDR3 is CASSQAGATNEKLFF. CDR3 DNA: TGCGCCAGCAGCCAAGCGGGAGCAACTAATGAAAAACTGTTTTTT.

J is TRBJ1-4 and V is TRBV2, with D unclear. The CDR3 spans 15 residues. The germline gives CDR1 SNHLY, CDR2 FYNNEI. V was cut by 6 bases and J by 8 bases, with 19 bases left in between. The CDR3 spells CASRARVWGKEKLFF. CDR3 coding DNA: TGTGCCAGCAGGGCCCGGGTCTGGGGTAAGGAAAAACTGTTTTTT.

The J gene is TRBJ1-4, the V gene TRBV15; TRBD1 might be the D (5 bases). Germline V gene lookup returns CDR1 LNHNV and CDR2 YYDKDF (reference sequence). This CDR3 is built from 14 residues. The V and J ends lost 3 bases and 5 bases respectively, with 10 bases between them. DNA of the CDR3: TGTGCCACCAGCAGGGGGCAGTTAAATGAAAAACTGTTTTTT. Translation gives CATSRGQLNEKLFF.

The chain recombines TRBV11-2 with TRBJ1-4; 8 bases map to TRBD1. J gave up 8 bases and V 4 bases, and 3 bases lay outside the gene matches. This CDR3 region has 13 residues. The germline V gene encodes CDR1 SGHAT and CDR2 FQNNGV. The CDR3 nucleotides read TGTGCCAGCAGCTACGGACAGGGAGAAAAACTGTTTTTT. Its translation: CASSYGQGEKLFF.

The gene calls are TRBV19 and TRBJ2-5; 7 bases align to TRBD1. CDR1 is LNHDA and CDR2 is SQIVND in the germline V gene (reference sequence). The CDR3 covers 14 residues. V lost 6 bases and J lost 5; bases outside the gene matches: 9. The CDR3 spells CASRIRGLDETQYF. Written as DNA, the CDR3 is TGTGCCAGTAGGATCAGGGGGTTGGATGAGACCCAGTACTTC.

V and J are TRBV9 and TRBJ2-7; TRBD1 matches at 8 bases. V gave up 0 bases and J gave up 5 bases; unmatched junction bases: 7. The germline V gene encodes CDR1 SGDLS and CDR2 YYNGEE. The CDR3 sequence is 15 residues long. This CDR3 is CASSVAPQGANEQYF. CDR3 in DNA: TGTGCCAGCAGCGTAGCTCCCCAGGGGGCCAACGAGCAGTACTTC.

This clone was found once. The chain uses TRBV4-1 and TRBJ1-1, with a weak D call TRBD1 (5 bases). Germline V lookup: CDR1 MGHRA, CDR2 YSYEKL. CDR3 length equals 16 residues. Trimming took 3 bases from V and 4 from J, leaving 18 bases between them. The CDR3 region is CASSQPGGVTATEAFF. CDR3 coding DNA: TGCGCCAGCAGCCAGCCCGGGGGGGTCACAGCCACTGAAGCTTTCTTT.

This clone appeared once. CDR3 sequence reads: CASRPRQGPNTEAFF. The DNA for the CDR3 is TGTGCCAGCAGGCCCCGACAGGGTCCGAACACTGAAGCTTTCTTT. The J gene is TRBJ1-1, the V gene TRBV7-9; 7 nucleotides match TRBD1. Trimming removed 6 bases from V and 1 base from J; junction bases left unmatched: 8. The CDR3 has 15 amino acids. Germline lookup yields CDR1 SEHNR and CDR2 FQNEAQ (reference sequence).

This clone was observed a few times. This chain links TRBV5-1 with TRBJ2-7; 10 nucleotides align to TRBD2. CDR3 length equals 18 residues. Trimming took 2 bases from V and 0 from J; bases not matched to a gene: 11. Germline CDR1 and CDR2: SGHRS and YFSETQ. Here the CDR3 reads CASSLVPSGGPSSYEQYF. The CDR3 region has the DNA TGCGCCAGCAGCTTAGTGCCTAGCGGGGGCCCTAGCTCCTACGAGCAGTACTTC.

This clone was observed once. J is TRBJ1-4 and V is TRBV18, with a weak D call TRBD1 (6 bases). Per germline, CDR1 KGHSH and CDR2 LQKENI. Trimming left V 3 bases short and J 3 bases short, with 14 bases between. The CDR3 has 16 residues. The CDR3 reads CASSPDSGTPNEKLFF. As DNA, the CDR3 is TGTGCCAGCTCACCTGACTCCGGGACACCTAATGAAAAACTGTTTTTT.

The rearrangement joins TRBV10-3 to TRBJ1-1; D uncertain. The CDR3 is 14 residues long. From germline, CDR1 is ENHRY and CDR2 SYGVKD. Trimming took off 3 bases at V and 4 bases at J, with 12 bases between the two ends. The CDR3 loop reads CAISEGLVGTEAFF. CDR3 coding DNA: TGTGCCATCAGTGAAGGCTTAGTGGGCACTGAAGCTTTCTTT.

The V call is TRBV10-3, the J call TRBJ1-3; tentatively, D is TRBD1 (5 bases). Between the trimmed V and J ends, which lost 10 bases and 0 bases, there was a span of 13 bases. CDR3 size: 14 residues. Per the germline V gene, CDR1 is ENHRY and CDR2 is SYGVKD. Here the CDR3 reads CATRGGSSGNTIYF. The CDR3 bases are TGTGCCACCCGGGGGGGAAGCTCTGGAAACACCATATATTTT.

This chain's CDR3 is CASSYSGAGEEYGYTF. The CDR3 DNA is TGTGCCAGCAGTTACTCGGGGGCAGGAGAGGAATATGGCTACACCTTC. The chain has TRBV6-5 and TRBJ1-2, with a weak D call TRBD1 (6 bases). With 0 bases removed from V and 5 bases from J, the gap between germline ends came to 16 bases. The CDR3 runs to 16 residues. CDR1 is MNHEY, CDR2 SVGAGI, per germline.

The chain recombines TRBV30 with TRBJ2-3, with TRBD1 matching 8 bases. V trimming: 4 bases; J trimming: 3 bases; junction bases outside the gene matches: 3. CDR3 length equals 13 residues. Germline V lookup: CDR1 GTSNPN, CDR2 SVGIG (reference sequence). CDR3 DNA: TGTGCCTGGATTCACAGGGGGACAGATACGCAGTATTTT. It yields the protein CAWIHRGTDTQYF.

The chain carries TRBV28 and TRBJ2-6; D unresolved. V gave up 8 bases and J gave up 7 bases, with 9 bases separating them. CDR1 and CDR2 (germline): MDHEN, SYDVKM. The CDR3 runs to 12 residues. The CDR3 loop is CASRTGANVLTF. CDR3 nucleotide sequence: TGTGCCAGCCGTACCGGTGCCAACGTCCTGACTTTC.